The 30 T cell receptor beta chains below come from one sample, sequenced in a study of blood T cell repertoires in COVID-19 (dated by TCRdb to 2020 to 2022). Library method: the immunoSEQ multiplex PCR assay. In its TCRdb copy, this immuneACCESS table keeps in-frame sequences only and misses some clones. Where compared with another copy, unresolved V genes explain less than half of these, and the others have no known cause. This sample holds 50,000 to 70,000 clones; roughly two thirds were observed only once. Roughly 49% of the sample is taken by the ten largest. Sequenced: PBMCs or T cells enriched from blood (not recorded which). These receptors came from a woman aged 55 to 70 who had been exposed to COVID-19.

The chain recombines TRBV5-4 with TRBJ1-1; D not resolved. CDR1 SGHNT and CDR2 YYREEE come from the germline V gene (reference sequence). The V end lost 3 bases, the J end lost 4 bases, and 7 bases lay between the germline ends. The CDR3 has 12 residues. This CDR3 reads CASSWSGTEAFF. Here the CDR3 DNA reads TGTGCCAGCAGCTGGTCAGGCACTGAAGCTTTCTTT.

The CDR3 loop is CASSRTGTGWSNQPQHF. The CDR3 bases are TGTGCCAGCAGCCGCACCGGGACAGGGTGGAGCAATCAGCCCCAGCATTTT. The genes are TRBV11-2 and TRBJ1-5; TRBD1 agrees at 9 bases. The germline gives CDR1 SGHAT, CDR2 FQNNGV. J was trimmed by 1 base and V by 5 bases; bases with no gene match: 9. The CDR3 covers 17 residues.

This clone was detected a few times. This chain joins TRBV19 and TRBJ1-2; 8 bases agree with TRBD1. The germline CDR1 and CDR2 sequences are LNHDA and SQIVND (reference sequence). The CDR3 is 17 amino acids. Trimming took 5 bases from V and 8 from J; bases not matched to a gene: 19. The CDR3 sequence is CASSPGYPGTGFRGYTF. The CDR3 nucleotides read TGTGCCAGTAGTCCGGGATACCCCGGGACAGGCTTTCGGGGCTACACCTTC.

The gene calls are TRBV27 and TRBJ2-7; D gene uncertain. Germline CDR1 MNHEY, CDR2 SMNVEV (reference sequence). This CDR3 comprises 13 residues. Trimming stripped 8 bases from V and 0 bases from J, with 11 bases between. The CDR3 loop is CASSAGNSYEQYF. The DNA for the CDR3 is TGTGCCAGCTCTGCAGGAAACTCCTACGAGCAGTACTTC.

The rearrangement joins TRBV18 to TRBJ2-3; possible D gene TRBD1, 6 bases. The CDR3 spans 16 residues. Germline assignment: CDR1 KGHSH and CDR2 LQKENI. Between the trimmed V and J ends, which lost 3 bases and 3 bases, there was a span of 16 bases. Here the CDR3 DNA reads TGTGCCAGCTCACCGCGGACGTCGACAGGAACAGATACGCAGTATTTT. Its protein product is CASSPRTSTGTDTQYF.

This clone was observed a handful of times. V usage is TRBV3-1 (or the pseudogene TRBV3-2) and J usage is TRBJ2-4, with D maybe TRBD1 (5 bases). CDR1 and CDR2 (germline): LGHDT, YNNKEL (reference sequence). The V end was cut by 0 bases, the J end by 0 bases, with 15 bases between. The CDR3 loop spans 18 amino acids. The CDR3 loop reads CASSQDRRPGPAKNIQYF. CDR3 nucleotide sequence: TGTGCCAGCAGCCAAGATCGTAGGCCAGGGCCAGCCAAAAACATTCAGTACTTC.

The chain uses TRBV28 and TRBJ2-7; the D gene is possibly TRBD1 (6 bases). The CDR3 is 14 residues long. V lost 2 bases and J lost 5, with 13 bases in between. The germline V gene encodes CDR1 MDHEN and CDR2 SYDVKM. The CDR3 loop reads CASSLTAGANEQYF. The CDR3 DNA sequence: TGTGCCAGCAGTTTAACGGCAGGGGCGAACGAGCAGTACTTC.

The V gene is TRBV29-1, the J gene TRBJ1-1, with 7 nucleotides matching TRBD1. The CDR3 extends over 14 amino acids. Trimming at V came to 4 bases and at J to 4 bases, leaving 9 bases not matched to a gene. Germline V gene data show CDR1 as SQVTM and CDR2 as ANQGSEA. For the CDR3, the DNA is TGCAGCGTTGTACCGGGACAGCCAGGCACTGAAGCTTTCTTT. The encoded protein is CSVVPGQPGTEAFF.

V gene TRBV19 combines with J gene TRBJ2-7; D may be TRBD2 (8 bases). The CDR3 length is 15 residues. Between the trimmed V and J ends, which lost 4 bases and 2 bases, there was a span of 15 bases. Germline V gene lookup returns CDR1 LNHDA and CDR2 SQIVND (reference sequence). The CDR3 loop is CASSRRGGQTYEQYF. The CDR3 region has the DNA TGTGCCAGTAGTAGACGGGGGGGACAGACCTACGAGCAGTACTTC.

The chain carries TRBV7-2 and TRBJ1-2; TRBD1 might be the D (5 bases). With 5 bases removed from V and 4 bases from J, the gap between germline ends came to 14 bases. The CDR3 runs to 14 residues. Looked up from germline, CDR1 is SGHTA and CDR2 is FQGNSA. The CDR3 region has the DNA TGTGCCAGCAGCGGGAGTCGGGGGATCTATGGCTACACCTTC. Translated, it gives CASSGSRGIYGYTF.

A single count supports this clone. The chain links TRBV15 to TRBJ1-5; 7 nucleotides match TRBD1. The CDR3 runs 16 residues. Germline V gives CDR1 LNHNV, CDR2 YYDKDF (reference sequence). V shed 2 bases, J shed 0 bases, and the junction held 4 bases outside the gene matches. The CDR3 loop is CATSRTTGYSNQPQHF. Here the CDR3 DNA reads TGTGCCACCAGCAGAACGACAGGGTATAGCAATCAGCCCCAGCATTTT.

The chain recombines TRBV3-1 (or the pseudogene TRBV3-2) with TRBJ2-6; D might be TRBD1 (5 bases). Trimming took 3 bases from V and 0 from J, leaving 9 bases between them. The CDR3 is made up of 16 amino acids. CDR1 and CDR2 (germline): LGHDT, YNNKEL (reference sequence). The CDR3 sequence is CASSHDSLSGANVLTF. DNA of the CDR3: TGTGCCAGCAGCCACGACAGCCTCTCTGGGGCCAACGTCCTGACTTTC.

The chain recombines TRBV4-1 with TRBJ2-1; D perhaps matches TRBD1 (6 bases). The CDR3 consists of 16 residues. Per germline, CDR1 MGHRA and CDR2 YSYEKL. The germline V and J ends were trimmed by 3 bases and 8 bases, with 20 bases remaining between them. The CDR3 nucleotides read TGCGCCAGCAGCCAGTTCAATGGGGGCAGGTACGATGAGCAGTTCTTC. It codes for CASSQFNGGRYDEQFF.

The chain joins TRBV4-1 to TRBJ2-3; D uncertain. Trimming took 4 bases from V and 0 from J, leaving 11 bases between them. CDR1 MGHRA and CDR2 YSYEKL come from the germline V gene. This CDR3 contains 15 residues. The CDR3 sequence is CASSRLTLSTDTQYF. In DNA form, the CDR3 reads TGCGCCAGCAGCCGCCTGACACTTAGCACAGATACGCAGTATTTT.

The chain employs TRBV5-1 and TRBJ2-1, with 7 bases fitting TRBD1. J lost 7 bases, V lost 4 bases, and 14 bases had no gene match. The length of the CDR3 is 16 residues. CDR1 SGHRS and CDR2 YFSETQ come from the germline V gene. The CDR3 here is CASSRTVGQTTNEQFF. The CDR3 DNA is TGCGCCAGCAGCCGAACAGTGGGACAGACTACTAATGAGCAGTTCTTC.

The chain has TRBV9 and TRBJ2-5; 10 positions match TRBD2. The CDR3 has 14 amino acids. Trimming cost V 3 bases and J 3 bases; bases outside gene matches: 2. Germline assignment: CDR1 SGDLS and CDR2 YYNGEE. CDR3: CASSETSGKETQYF. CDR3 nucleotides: TGTGCCAGCAGCGAAACTAGCGGGAAAGAGACCCAGTACTTC.

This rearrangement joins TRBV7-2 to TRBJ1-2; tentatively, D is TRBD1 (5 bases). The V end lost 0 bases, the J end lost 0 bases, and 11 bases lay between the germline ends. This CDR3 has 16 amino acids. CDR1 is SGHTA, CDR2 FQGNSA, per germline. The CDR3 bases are TGTGCCAGCAGCTTAGCCACAGCGGGGCCTAACTATGGCTACACCTTC. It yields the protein CASSLATAGPNYGYTF. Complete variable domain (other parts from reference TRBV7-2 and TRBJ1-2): GAGVSQSPSNKVTEKGKDVELRCDPISGHTALYWYRQSLGQGLEFLIYFQGNSAPDKSGLPSDRFSAERTGGSVSTLTIQRTQQEDSAVYLCASSLATAGPNYGYTFGSGTRLTVV.

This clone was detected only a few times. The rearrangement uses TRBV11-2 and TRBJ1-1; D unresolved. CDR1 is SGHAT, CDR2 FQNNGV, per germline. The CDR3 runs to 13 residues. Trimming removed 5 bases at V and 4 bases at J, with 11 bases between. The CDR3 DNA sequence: TGTGCCAGCAGCCTGAGGGAGACCACTGAAGCTTTCTTT. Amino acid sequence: CASSLRETTEAFF.

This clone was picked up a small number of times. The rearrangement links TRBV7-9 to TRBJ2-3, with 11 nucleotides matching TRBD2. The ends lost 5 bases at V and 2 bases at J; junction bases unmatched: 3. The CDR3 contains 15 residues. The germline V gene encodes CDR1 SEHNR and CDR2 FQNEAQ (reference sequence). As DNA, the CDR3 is TGTGCCAGCAGCCGACTAGCGGGGCTCACAGATACGCAGTATTTT. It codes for CASSRLAGLTDTQYF.

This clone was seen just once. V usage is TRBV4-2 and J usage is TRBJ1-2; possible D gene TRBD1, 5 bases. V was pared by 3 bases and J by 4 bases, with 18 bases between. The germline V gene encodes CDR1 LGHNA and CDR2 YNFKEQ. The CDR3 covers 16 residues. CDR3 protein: CASSQGPGQSGYGYTF. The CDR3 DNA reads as TGTGCCAGCAGCCAGGGGCCAGGCCAATCGGGCTATGGCTACACCTTC.

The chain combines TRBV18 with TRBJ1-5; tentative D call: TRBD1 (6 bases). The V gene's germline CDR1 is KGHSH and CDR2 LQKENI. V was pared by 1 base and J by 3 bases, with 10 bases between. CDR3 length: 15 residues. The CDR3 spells CASSPRNRANQPQHF. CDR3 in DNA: TGTGCCAGCTCACCACGTAACAGGGCCAATCAGCCCCAGCATTTT.

In DNA form, the CDR3 reads TGCGCCAGCAGCCATCCGGACAGAACATTCTCTGGAAACACCATATATTTT. Protein: CASSHPDRTFSGNTIYF. V usage is TRBV4-1 and J usage is TRBJ1-3, with D possibly matching TRBD1 (6 bases). The germline CDR1 and CDR2 sequences are MGHRA and YSYEKL. The CDR3 has 17 amino acids. Trimming stripped 3 bases from V and 0 bases from J, with 15 bases between.

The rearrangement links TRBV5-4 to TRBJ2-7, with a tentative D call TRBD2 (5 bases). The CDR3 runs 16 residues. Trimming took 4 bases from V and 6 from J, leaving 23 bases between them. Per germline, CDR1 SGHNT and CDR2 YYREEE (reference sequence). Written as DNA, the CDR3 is TGTGCCAGCAGCCTCCCCACCCTAGCTGGTCTTGGCGAGCAGTACTTC. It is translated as CASSLPTLAGLGEQYF.

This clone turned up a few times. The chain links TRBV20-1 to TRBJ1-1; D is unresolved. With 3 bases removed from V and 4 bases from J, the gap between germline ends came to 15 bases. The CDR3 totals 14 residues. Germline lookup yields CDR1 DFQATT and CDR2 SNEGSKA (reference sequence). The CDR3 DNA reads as TGCAGTGCTAGTGGTTCGAGGGTTACCACTGAAGCTTTCTTT. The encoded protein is CSASGSRVTTEAFF.

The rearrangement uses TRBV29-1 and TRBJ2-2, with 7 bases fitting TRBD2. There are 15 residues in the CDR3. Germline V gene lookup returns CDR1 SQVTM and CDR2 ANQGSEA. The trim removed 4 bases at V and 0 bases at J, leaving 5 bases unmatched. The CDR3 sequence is CSVGGGSANTGELFF. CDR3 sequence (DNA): TGCAGCGTTGGGGGAGGGAGCGCGAACACCGGGGAGCTGTTTTTT.

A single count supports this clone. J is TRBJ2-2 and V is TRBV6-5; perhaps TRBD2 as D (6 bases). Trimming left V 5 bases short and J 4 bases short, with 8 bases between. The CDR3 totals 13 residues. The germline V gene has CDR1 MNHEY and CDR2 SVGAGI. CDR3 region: CASSRDFTGELFF. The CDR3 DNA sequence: TGTGCCAGCAGTCGGGACTTCACCGGGGAGCTGTTTTTT.

The CDR3 region is CASSQEDSYQPQHF. In nucleotides, the CDR3 is TGCGCCAGCAGCCAGGAAGACAGTTATCAGCCCCAGCATTTT. The rearrangement uses TRBV4-3 and TRBJ1-5; tentative D call: TRBD1 (5 bases). Germline V gene data show CDR1 as LGHNA and CDR2 as YSLEER. With 3 bases removed from V and 5 bases from J, the gap between germline ends came to 11 bases. This CDR3 is built from 14 residues.

Here the CDR3 DNA reads TGTGCCAGCAGCTTAGGGCAGGTCGAAGCTTTCTTT. It translates to CASSLGQVEAFF. The rearrangement uses TRBV7-2 and TRBJ1-1; D uncertain. The CDR3 covers 12 residues. V dropped 1 base and J dropped 8 bases, with 8 bases sitting between them. From germline, CDR1 is SGHTA and CDR2 FQGNSA.

The CDR3 reads CASSGGRISEKLFF. CDR3 coding DNA: TGTGCCAGCAGTGGGGGCAGGATCAGTGAAAAACTGTTTTTT. This chain links TRBV25-1 with TRBJ1-4; TRBD1 might be the D (5 bases). V was shortened by 4 bases and J by 7 bases, with 13 bases between the two germline ends. Germline values: CDR1 MGHDK, CDR2 SYGVNS. This CDR3 contains 14 residues.

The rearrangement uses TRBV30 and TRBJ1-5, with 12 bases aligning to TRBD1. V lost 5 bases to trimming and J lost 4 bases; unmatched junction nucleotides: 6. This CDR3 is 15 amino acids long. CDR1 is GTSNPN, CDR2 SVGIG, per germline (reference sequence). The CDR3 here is CAWGTGGRSNQPQHF. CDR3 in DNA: TGTGCCTGGGGGACAGGGGGCAGGAGTAATCAGCCCCAGCATTTT.